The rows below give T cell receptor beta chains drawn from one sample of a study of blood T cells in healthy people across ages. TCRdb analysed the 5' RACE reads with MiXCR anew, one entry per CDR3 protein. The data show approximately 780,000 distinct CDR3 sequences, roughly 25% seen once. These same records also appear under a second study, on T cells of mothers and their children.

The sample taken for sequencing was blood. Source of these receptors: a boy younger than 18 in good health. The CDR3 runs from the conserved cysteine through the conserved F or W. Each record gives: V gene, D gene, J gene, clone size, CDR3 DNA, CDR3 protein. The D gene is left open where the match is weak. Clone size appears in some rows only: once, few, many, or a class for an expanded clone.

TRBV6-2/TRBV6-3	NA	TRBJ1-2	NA	TGTGCCAGCAGTCTAACTCGAGAGTACGGCTATGGCTACACCTTC	CASSLTREYGYGYTF
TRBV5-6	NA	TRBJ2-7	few	TGTGCCAGCAGCTCCTTAATCGAGCAGTACTTC	CASSSLIEQYF
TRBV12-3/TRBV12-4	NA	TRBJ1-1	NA	TGTGCCAGCCGGGGATGGACTGAAGCTTTCTTT	CASRGWTEAFF
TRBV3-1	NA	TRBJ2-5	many	TGTGCCAGCAGCCAAGCAGAGACCCAGTACTTC	CASSQAETQYF
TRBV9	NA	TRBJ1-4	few	TGTGCCAGCAGCGTAGGCTCCCAGGGACGTGAAAAACTGTTTTTT	CASSVGSQGREKLFF
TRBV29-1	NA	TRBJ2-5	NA	TGCAGCCTCTCCCGGGGGGAGACCCAGTACTTC	CSLSRGETQYF
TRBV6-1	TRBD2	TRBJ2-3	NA	TGTGCCAGCAGGCATAGCGGGAGAATAGATACGCAGTATTTT	CASRHSGRIDTQYF
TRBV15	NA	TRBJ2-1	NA	TGTGCCAGCACTGAATGGCTGAGCAATGAGCAGTTCTTC	CASTEWLSNEQFF
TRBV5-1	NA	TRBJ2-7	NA	TGCGCCAGCAGGTTTTCTGGGGACGAGCAGTACTTC	CASRFSGDEQYF
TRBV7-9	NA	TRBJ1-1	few	TGTGCCAGCAGCCCACCCCGTGGGGGGCGCGTACACACTGAAGCTTTCTTT	CASSPPRGGRVHTEAFF
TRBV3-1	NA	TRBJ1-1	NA	TGTGCCAGCAGCCAAGATCAATCGGGCCAGCCCACTGAAGCTTTCTTT	CASSQDQSGQPTEAFF
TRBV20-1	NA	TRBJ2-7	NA	TGCAGTGCTCCTCAGGGGGGGTATTCCTACGAGCAGTACTTC	CSAPQGGYSYEQYF
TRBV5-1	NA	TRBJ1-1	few	TGCGCCAGCAGCTTCTACAGAATGAACACTGAAGCTTTCTTT	CASSFYRMNTEAFF
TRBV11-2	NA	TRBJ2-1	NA	TGTGCCAGCAGCTCATACAGGGGAGCGGGGGATGAGCAGTTCTTC	CASSSYRGAGDEQFF
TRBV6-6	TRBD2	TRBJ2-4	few	TGTGCCAGCAGTTACGTTGTTAGCGGGAGGGCCAAGGGTAACATTCAGTACTTC	CASSYVVSGRAKGNIQYF
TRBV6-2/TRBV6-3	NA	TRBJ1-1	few	TGTGCCAGCGGCTACACTCGGGACACTGAAGCTTTCTTT	CASGYTRDTEAFF
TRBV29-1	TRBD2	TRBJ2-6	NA	TGCAGCGCCCGGTCGGGGAGGGCTGGGGCCAACGTCCTGACTTTC	CSARSGRAGANVLTF
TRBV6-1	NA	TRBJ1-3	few	TGTGCCAGCCGGAAGCGCTCTGGAAACACCATATATTTT	CASRKRSGNTIYF
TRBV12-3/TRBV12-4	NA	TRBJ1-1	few	TGTGCCAGCAGTTGGGACACTGAAGCTTTCTTT	CASSWDTEAFF
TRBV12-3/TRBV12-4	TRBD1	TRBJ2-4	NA	TGTGCCAGCACCGAGACAGGGGACCAAAACATTCAGTACTTC	CASTETGDQNIQYF
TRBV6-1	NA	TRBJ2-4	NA	TGTGCCAGCAGTGAGCTAGCACTAGCCAAAAACATTCAGTACTTC	CASSELALAKNIQYF
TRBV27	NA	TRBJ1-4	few	TGTGCCAGCATTCCCTTGTTTTTT	CASIPLFF
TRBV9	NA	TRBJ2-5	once	TGTGCCAGCAGCCCTAGATGGTGGGGCAAGGGAAAAGAGGCCCAGTACTTC	CASSPRWWGKGKEAQYF
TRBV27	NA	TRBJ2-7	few	TGTGCCAGCAGTTTCCAACAGGGCAGCTCCTACGAGCAGTACTTC	CASSFQQGSSYEQYF
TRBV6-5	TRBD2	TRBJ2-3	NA	TGTGCCAGCAGTTACGGACTAGCGGGGACTCCGGATACGCAGTATTTT	CASSYGLAGTPDTQYF
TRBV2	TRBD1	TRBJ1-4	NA	TGTGCCAGCAGTGATAACGGACAGGGGACATTACTGTTTTTT	CASSDNGQGTLLFF
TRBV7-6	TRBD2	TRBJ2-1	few	TGTGCCAGCAACCTCGGGACTAGTCTGTACAATGAGCAGTTCTTC	CASNLGTSLYNEQFF
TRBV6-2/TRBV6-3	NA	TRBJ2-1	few	TGTGCCAGCAGTTACCCGGACGGAATTATTTCCCACAATGAGCAGTTCTTC	CASSYPDGIISHNEQFF
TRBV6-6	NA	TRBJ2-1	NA	TGTGCCAGCAGTTACCCTAGCAGAGCCTACAATGAGCAGTTCTTC	CASSYPSRAYNEQFF
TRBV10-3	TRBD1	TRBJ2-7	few	TGTGCCATCAGTGACCCGGACAGGGGGACGTACGAGCAGTACTTC	CAISDPDRGTYEQYF
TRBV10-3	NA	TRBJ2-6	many	TGTGCCGTGCGGGGTGATGGGGCCAACGTCCTGACTTTC	CAVRGDGANVLTF
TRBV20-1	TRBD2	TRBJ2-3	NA	TGCAGTGCTCGCAGATTAGCGGGAGCTACGCAGTATTTT	CSARRLAGATQYF
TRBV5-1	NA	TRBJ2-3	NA	TGCGCCAGCAGCTTACAGAGATTGGGCACAGATACGCAGTATTTT	CASSLQRLGTDTQYF
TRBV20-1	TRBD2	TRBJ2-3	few	TGCAGGGTAGGCGGGGGGGCCGCCGATACGCAGTATTTT	CRVGGGAADTQYF
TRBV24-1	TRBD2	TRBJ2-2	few	TGTGCCACCAGCGGGGGGGCACACACCGGGGAGCTGTTTTTT	CATSGGAHTGELFF
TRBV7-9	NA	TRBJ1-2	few	TGTGCCAGCAGCTTTAGGCAGGGATCCGGTGGCTACACCTTC	CASSFRQGSGGYTF
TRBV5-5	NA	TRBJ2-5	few	TGTGCCAGCAGCTTCAGGTGGCAGGGGGGCCAAGAGACCCAGTACTTC	CASSFRWQGGQETQYF
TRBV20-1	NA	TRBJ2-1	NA	TGCAGTGCTAGAGGGGGCGACTCCTACAATGAGCAGTTCTTC	CSARGGDSYNEQFF
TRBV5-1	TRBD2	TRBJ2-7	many	TGCGCCAGCAGCTTAGCGGGGGGGTTTGAATCCTACGAGCAGTACTTC	CASSLAGGFESYEQYF
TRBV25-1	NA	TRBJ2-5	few	TGTGCCAGCAGTGAATATGGGGGTTGGGAGACCCAGTACTTC	CASSEYGGWETQYF
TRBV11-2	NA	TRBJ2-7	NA	TGTGCCAGCAGCCGGGCCGACGGCCACGAGCAGTACTTC	CASSRADGHEQYF
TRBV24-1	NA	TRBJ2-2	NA	TGTGCCACCAGTGATTTAGGGGACGGGGAGCTGTTTTTT	CATSDLGDGELFF
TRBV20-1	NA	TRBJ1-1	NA	TGCAGTGCTAGAGATTCCCGTGCAGGAGGGGTTGGAGCTTTCTTT	CSARDSRAGGVGAFF
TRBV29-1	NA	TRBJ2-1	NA	TGCAGCGTTGAAGAACAAAGACAGTCGCGGGGCCTAGATGAGCAGTTCTTC	CSVEEQRQSRGLDEQFF
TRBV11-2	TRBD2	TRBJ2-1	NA	TGTGCCAGCAGCCCCTCACTAGCGGGCGCCTCCATGAATGAGCAGTTCTTC	CASSPSLAGASMNEQFF
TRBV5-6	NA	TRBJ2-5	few	TGTGCCAGCACCATCCCGCGAGTGGAGACCCAGTACTTC	CASTIPRVETQYF
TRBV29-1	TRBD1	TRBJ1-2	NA	TGCAGCGGGGGACAGGGATATGGCTACACCTTC	CSGGQGYGYTF
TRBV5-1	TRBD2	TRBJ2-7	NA	TGCGCCAGCAGCTTTAGTAGCGGGGGGTACTACGAGCAGTACTTC	CASSFSSGGYYEQYF
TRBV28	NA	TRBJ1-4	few	TGTGCCAGCAGGGTCAATGAAAAACTGTTTTTT	CASRVNEKLFF